This paragraph covers one TCR beta chain sequence. Original data processing: The assay estimated nucleated cells by amplifying reference gene primers. The method was immunoSEQ multiplex PCR; TCRdb's version includes in-frame clones alone and lacks a portion of them. V and J calls and clone size come straight from that table; D and trimming were deduced from the DNA. The table shows about 45,000 clones, with 86% occurring only once. These data belong to a study of blood T cell repertoires in COVID-19. Overall study: Acute and convalescent COVID-19 specimens originated in the United States, Italy and Spain. PBMCs, B-cell-depleted T cells, or T cells were the source of the cDNA or gDNA that made up the material.

This receptor was identified in a human donor in a cohort sampled during active COVID-19. Sequencing was performed on peripheral blood.

The CDR3 loop reads CASSLRGLAGAQETQYF. CDR3 nucleotides: TGTGCCAGCAGCTTACGAGGACTAGCGGGGGCACAAGAGACCCAGTACTTC. V and J are TRBV3-1 (or the pseudogene TRBV3-2) and TRBJ2-5; TRBD2 matches 13 bases. The J segment lost 2 bases and the V segment lost 5 bases, leaving 8 bases of the junction unmatched. CDR1 is LGHDT, CDR2 YNNKEL, per germline (reference sequence). CDR3 length: 17 amino acids.